The 12 T cell receptor beta chains reported below all come from one sample, sequenced in a study of molecular identifiers for immune sequencing clone quantification. TCRdb independently ran MiXCR on the PCR reads; one entry per CDR3 protein. Found here are about 10,000 distinct CDR3 sequences, around a fifth of them singletons; the top ten hold around 1.5%. Sequencing was performed on naive CD8+ T cells from blood, with Jurkat cell RNA spiked in. Subset noted: FACS-sorted CD8+CD4-CCR7+CD45RA+ naive T cells. All receptors come from a human donor in good health. Some libraries in this study had Jurkat cell RNA spiked in.

With respect to this clonotype: The junction and the germline gene differ at one end; a read error may be behind it. The V call is TRBV10-1, the J call TRBJ2-1; 9 bases line up with TRBD2. The CDR3 contains 16 residues. Germline CDR1 reads WNHNN; CDR2 reads SYGVQD (reference sequence). The CDR3 reads CVSSGSGSLYYNEQFF. The CDR3 DNA follows: TGCGTCAGCAGTGGTAGCGGGAGTTTGTACTACAATGAGCAGTTCTTC.

By proportion, this clonotype is medium-sized. The chain combines TRBV2 with TRBJ2-7; possible D gene TRBD1, 5 bases. With 8 bases removed from V and 3 bases from J, the gap between germline ends came to 11 bases. In germline, CDR1 is SNHLY, CDR2 FYNNEI. The CDR3 extends over 12 amino acids. DNA of the CDR3: TGTGCCAGCGTCCGGACACTCTACGAGCAGTACTTC. The encoded protein is CASVRTLYEQYF. The full variable domain, in which reference TRBV2 and TRBJ2-7 provide the parts outside the CDR3, is EPEVTQTPSHQVTQMGQEVILRCVPISNHLYFYWYRQILGQKVEFLVSFYNNEISEKSEIFDDQFSVERPDGSNFTLKIRSTKLEDSAMYFCASVRTLYEQYFGPGTRLTVT.

This clonotype occurred many times. The rearrangement links TRBV6-5 to TRBJ2-7; 8 bases fit TRBD2. V gave up 9 bases and J gave up 0 bases; unmatched junction bases: 7. The CDR3 consists of 14 residues. From germline, CDR1 is MNHEY and CDR2 SVGAGI. The DNA for the CDR3 is TGTGCCAGTAAAGCGGGAGACTCCTCCTACGAGCAGTACTTC. It is translated as CASKAGDSSYEQYF.

In the case of this clonotype: This clone may be a read error of a much larger clone one base away. Written as DNA, the CDR3 is TGTGCCAGCAGCAAAGAACTAGCGGGAGGTTACAATGGGCAGTTCTTC. Amino acid sequence: CASSKELAGGYNGQFF. The V and J genes are TRBV7-3 and TRBJ2-1; 12 nucleotides align to TRBD2. CDR3 size: 16 residues. Per germline, CDR1 SGHTA and CDR2 FQGTGA.

By proportion, this clonotype is medium-sized. This chain links TRBV28 with TRBJ2-3; 7 nucleotides agree with TRBD2. Germline trimming cut 2 bases from V and 2 bases from J; bases unmatched to any gene: 10. This CDR3 region has 17 residues. Germline V gene lookup returns CDR1 MDHEN and CDR2 SYDVKM. The CDR3 coding sequence is TGTGCCAGCAGTTTAAGAGGCGGGGGAGGGTACACAGATACGCAGTATTTT. It translates to CASSLRGGGGYTDTQYF.

This clonotype is classed as medium-sized. V gene TRBV20-1 combines with J gene TRBJ2-1, with 10 bases identical to TRBD2. The V and J ends lost 2 bases and 8 bases, in that order; junction bases with no gene match: 12. Germline CDR1 is DFQATT and CDR2 is SNEGSKA (reference sequence). The CDR3 extends over 16 amino acids. The DNA for the CDR3 is TGCAGTGCTAGACGAGCGGGAGGGCCGTATCTCGATGAGCAGTTCTTC. Its translation is CSARRAGGPYLDEQFF.

By sample fraction, this clonotype is medium-sized. The chain carries TRBV7-9 and TRBJ1-1; 9 positions agree with TRBD1. The V gene's germline CDR1 is SEHNR and CDR2 FQNEAQ (reference sequence). Losses at the gene ends were 1 base for V and 4 bases for J; bases not matched to a gene: 7. The CDR3 is made up of 16 amino acids. CDR3 residues: CASSLVGTGKGTEAFF. CDR3 coding DNA: TGTGCCAGCAGCTTAGTGGGGACAGGGAAGGGCACTGAAGCTTTCTTT.

About this clonotype: Given a much more abundant clone one base away, this may be a read error. J is TRBJ2-7 and V is TRBV4-2, with 7 positions matching TRBD1. The CDR3 length is 15 residues. CDR1 and CDR2 (germline): LGHNA, YNFKEQ. V dropped 0 bases and J dropped 3; count of bases not matched to a gene: 5. CDR3 sequence: CASSQDASGGYEQYF. The CDR3 bases are TGTGCCAGCAGCCAAGATGCGTCAGGGGGCTACGAGCAGTACTTC.

This chain joins TRBV13 and TRBJ2-1; 12 bases fit TRBD2. V dropped 4 bases and J dropped 7; count of bases not matched to a gene: 11. The CDR3 is 17 residues long. Germline assignment: CDR1 PRHDT and CDR2 FYEKMQ (reference sequence). The CDR3 region has the DNA TGTGCCAGCAGCTCACCCCCGGGACTAGCGGGTATGAATGAGCAGTTCTTC. This sequence encodes CASSSPPGLAGMNEQFF.

Concerning this clonotype: With a much larger clone just one base away, this may be a read error. The chain links TRBV30 to TRBJ2-3; either TRBD1 or TRBD2 may supply D (5 bases each). The germline V gene has CDR1 GTSNPN and CDR2 SVGIG (reference sequence). This CDR3 has 13 amino acids. The CDR3 coding sequence is TGTGCCTGGAGTGGGGACGGCGCAGATGCGCAGTATTTT. Encoded protein: CAWSGDGADAQYF. The full variable domain, rest sourced from reference TRBV30 and TRBJ2-3, is SQTIHQWPATLVQPVGSPLSLECTVEGTSNPNLYWYRQAAGRGLQLLFYSVGIGQISSEVPQNLSASRPQDRQFILSSKKLLLSDSGFYLCAWSGDGADAQYFGPGTRLTVL.

As for this clonotype: Since a much larger clone is just one base distant, this may be a read error. The chain uses TRBV20-1 and TRBJ1-6; 9 bases are shared with TRBD1. V shed 1 base and J 7 bases; nucleotides not matched to a gene: 14. This CDR3 is 18 amino acids long. Germline V gives CDR1 DFQATT, CDR2 SNEGSKA (reference sequence). CDR3 amino acids: CSARVGDREKGANSPLHF. CDR3 coding DNA: TGCAGTGCTAGAGTTGGGGACAGGGAAAAGGGGGCCAATTCACCCCTCCACTTT.

At least ten counts were recorded for this clonotype. The chain carries TRBV12-3 or TRBV12-4 and TRBJ1-5; 7 nucleotides line up with TRBD1. This CDR3 has 13 amino acids. Germline trimming cut 7 bases from V and 6 bases from J; bases unmatched to any gene: 6. The CDR3 coding sequence is TGTGCCAGCACCGAACAGGGGATTCAGCCCCAGCATTTT. It codes for CASTEQGIQPQHF.